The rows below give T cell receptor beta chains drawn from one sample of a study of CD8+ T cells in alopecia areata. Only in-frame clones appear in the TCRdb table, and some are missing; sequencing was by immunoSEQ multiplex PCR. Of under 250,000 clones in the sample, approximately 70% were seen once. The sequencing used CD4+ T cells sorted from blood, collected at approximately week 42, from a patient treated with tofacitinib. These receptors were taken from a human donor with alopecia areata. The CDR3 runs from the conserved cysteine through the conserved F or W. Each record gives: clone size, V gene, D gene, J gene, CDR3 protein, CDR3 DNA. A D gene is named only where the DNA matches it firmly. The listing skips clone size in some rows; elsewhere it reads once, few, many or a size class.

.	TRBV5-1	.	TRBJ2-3	CASSLQNPATDTQYF	TGCGCCAGCAGCTTACAGAATCCCGCGACAGATACGCAGTATTTT
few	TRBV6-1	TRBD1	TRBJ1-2	CASRSDRARGYTF	TGTGCCAGCAGATCCGACAGGGCGAGGGGCTACACCTTC
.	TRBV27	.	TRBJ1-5	CASSLSLPVNQPQHF	TGTGCCAGCAGTCTCTCCTTACCGGTCAATCAGCCCCAGCATTTT
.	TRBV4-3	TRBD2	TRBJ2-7	CASSRGGAGTSSYEQYF	TGCGCCAGCAGCCGCGGGGGTGCAGGGACCTCCTCCTACGAGCAGTACTTC
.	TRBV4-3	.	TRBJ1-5	CASSQVLGDQPQHF	TGCGCCAGCAGCCAAGTGTTAGGAGATCAGCCCCAGCATTTT
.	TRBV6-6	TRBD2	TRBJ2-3	CASSTLSGGQRDTQYF	TGTGCCAGCAGTACTCTGAGCGGGGGGCAAAGAGATACGCAGTATTTT
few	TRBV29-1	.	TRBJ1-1	CSVEFTRGVGTEAFF	TGCAGCGTTGAATTTACGCGGGGGGTAGGCACTGAAGCTTTCTTT
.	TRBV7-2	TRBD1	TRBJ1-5	CASSPTGQPNQPQHF	TGTGCCAGCAGCCCAACGGGACAGCCCAATCAGCCCCAGCATTTT
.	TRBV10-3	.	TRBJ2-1	CAISSSGLAEYNEQFF	TGTGCCATCAGCTCATCAGGGTTAGCGGAATACAATGAGCAGTTCTTC
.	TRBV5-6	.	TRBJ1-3	CASSTVTANSGNTIYF	TGTGCCAGCAGCACCGTAACCGCTAACTCTGGAAACACCATATATTTT
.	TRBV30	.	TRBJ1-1	CAWRHSWGLEAFF	TGTGCCTGGAGACATTCGTGGGGGCTGGAAGCTTTCTTT
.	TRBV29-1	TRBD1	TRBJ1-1	CSVIQGARNTEAFF	TGCAGCGTAATTCAGGGGGCGAGGAACACTGAAGCTTTCTTT
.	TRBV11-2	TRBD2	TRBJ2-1	CASSLDLVAGVDNEQFF	TGTGCCAGCAGCTTAGATTTGGTAGCGGGGGTCGACAATGAGCAGTTCTTC
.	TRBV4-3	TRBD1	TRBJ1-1	CASSPDRGNTEAFF	TGCGCCAGCAGCCCGGACAGGGGGAACACTGAAGCTTTCTTT
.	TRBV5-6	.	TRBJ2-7	CASSYLPSSYEQYF	TGTGCCAGCAGCTACCTACCCAGCTCCTACGAGCAGTACTTC
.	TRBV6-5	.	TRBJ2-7	CASSYERVLPYEQYF	TGTGCCAGCAGTTACGAACGGGTGCTGCCCTACGAGCAGTACTTC
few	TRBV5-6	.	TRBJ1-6	CASSLGRNNSPLHF	TGTGCCAGCAGCTTGGGCAGGAATAATTCACCCCTCCACTTT
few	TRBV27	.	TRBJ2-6	CASSSGLPGANVLTF	TGTGCCAGCAGTTCGGGACTCCCTGGGGCCAACGTCCTGACTTTC
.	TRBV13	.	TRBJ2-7	CASSPTGRYYEQYF	TGTGCCAGCAGCCCCACTGGCAGATACTACGAGCAGTACTTC
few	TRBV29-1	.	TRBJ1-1	CSVGTLTGKTEAFF	TGCAGCGTCGGAACCCTGACAGGAAAGACTGAAGCTTTCTTT
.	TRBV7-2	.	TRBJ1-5	CASSPAGRPQHF	TGTGCCAGCAGCCCCGCCGGAAGACCCCAGCATTTT
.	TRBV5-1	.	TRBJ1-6	CASSVGAVSSPLHF	TGCGCCAGCAGCGTCGGAGCGGTCAGCTCACCCCTCCACTTT
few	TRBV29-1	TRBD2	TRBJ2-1	CSVEGSGGLDNEQFF	TGCAGCGTTGAAGGGTCGGGGGGGCTGGACAATGAGCAGTTCTTC
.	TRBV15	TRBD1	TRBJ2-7	CATSRDRGQQSLF	TGTGCCACCAGCAGAGATCGGGGACAGCAAAGCCTCTTC
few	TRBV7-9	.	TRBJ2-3	CASSFSQGVGTDTQYF	TGTGCCAGCAGCTTCTCCCAGGGAGTGGGCACAGATACGCAGTATTTT
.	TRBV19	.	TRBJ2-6	CASSIPGRGANVLTF	TGTGCCAGTAGTATCCCCGGGCGTGGGGCCAACGTCCTGACTTTC
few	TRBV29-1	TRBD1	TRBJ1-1	CSAGDRRNTEAFF	TGCAGCGCTGGGGACAGGCGGAACACTGAAGCTTTCTTT
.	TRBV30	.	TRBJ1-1	CAWRGRGTEAFF	TGTGCCTGGAGAGGAAGGGGCACTGAAGCTTTCTTT
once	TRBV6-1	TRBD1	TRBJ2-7	CASSERDRGRYEQYF	TGTGCCAGCAGTGAAAGGGACAGGGGGCGCTACGAGCAGTACTTC
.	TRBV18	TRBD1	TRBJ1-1	CASSLTGGTEAFF	TGTGCCAGCTCACTTACAGGGGGCACTGAAGCTTTCTTT
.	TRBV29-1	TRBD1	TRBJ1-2	CSVEDQRGRGYGYTF	TGCAGCGTTGAAGATCAGAGGGGGCGCGGGTATGGCTACACCTTC
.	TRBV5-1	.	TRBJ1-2	CASSKGQTSNYGYTF	TGCGCCAGCAGCAAAGGACAGACTTCTAACTATGGCTACACCTTC
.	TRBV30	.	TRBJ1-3	CAWSAIQGNTIYF	TGTGCCTGGAGTGCGATACAGGGAAACACCATATATTTT